These 15 T cell receptor beta chains were all obtained from the same sample, sequenced in a study of blood T cell repertoires in COVID-19. Using immunoSEQ multiplex PCR, the repertoire was profiled, and TCRdb retains in-frame clones only, with some absent. The sample has 250,000 to 350,000 clones, 87% seen once. Material: peripheral blood. These receptors were obtained from a woman between 45 and 60 years old who had recovered from COVID-19.

The V call is TRBV6-2 or TRBV6-3, the J call TRBJ2-5; 8 bases match TRBD1. Unmatched junction bases numbered 5, after V lost 4 bases and J lost 4 bases. CDR1 is MNHEY and CDR2 is SVGEGT in the germline V gene. The CDR3 has 14 residues. The CDR3 DNA sequence: TGTGCCAGCAGTTTCGGGACAGGAGGAGAGACCCAGTACTTC. This gives the protein CASSFGTGGETQYF.

The chain recombines TRBV5-1 with TRBJ2-7; no definite D call. V was trimmed by 0 bases and J by 4 bases, leaving 11 bases between them. Germline lookup yields CDR1 SGHRS and CDR2 YFSETQ. The CDR3 runs 14 residues. This CDR3 reads CASSLARTEYEQYF. The CDR3, as DNA: TGCGCCAGCAGCTTGGCCAGAACAGAATACGAGCAGTACTTC.

Notes on this clone: Distinct nucleotide sequences in the sample also encode this CDR3. The V call is TRBV29-1, the J call TRBJ2-1; TRBD2 aligns across 7 bases. V shed 4 bases and J 6 bases; nucleotides not matched to a gene: 0. CDR1 is SQVTM, CDR2 ANQGSEA, per germline. The CDR3 covers 11 residues. CDR3 nucleotide sequence: TGCAGCGTTGCGGGGGGCAATGAGCAGTTCTTC. Its translation is CSVAGGNEQFF.

The chain recombines TRBV4-3 with TRBJ1-2; no clear D gene. Germline CDR1 LGHNA, CDR2 YSLEER. CDR3 length equals 14 residues. V was shortened by 0 bases and J by 5 bases, with 10 bases between the two germline ends. CDR3 sequence: CASSQEASPYGYTF. CDR3 coding DNA: TGCGCCAGCAGCCAAGAGGCCTCCCCTTATGGCTACACCTTC.

The chain has TRBV3-1 (or the pseudogene TRBV3-2) and TRBJ1-2, with 10 bases fitting TRBD1. Trimming cost V 4 bases and J 4 bases; bases outside gene matches: 3. CDR1 is LGHDT and CDR2 is YNNKEL in the germline V gene (reference sequence). The CDR3 runs to 14 residues. CDR3 nucleotides: TGTGCCAGCAGCCTGGACAGGGGGGGCTATGGCTACACCTTC. It specifies CASSLDRGGYGYTF.

This clone was observed a single time. This chain joins TRBV25-1 and TRBJ2-2; no clear D gene. V lost 6 bases and J lost 0, with 8 bases in between. The germline V gene has CDR1 MGHDK and CDR2 SYGVNS. This CDR3 is 14 amino acids long. This CDR3 is CASRRNANTGELFF. Written as DNA, the CDR3 is TGTGCCAGCAGGAGGAATGCGAACACCGGGGAGCTGTTTTTT.

V and J are TRBV19 and TRBJ1-2, with 9 positions matching TRBD1. Germline CDR1 LNHDA, CDR2 SQIVND (reference sequence). With 6 bases clipped from V and 6 bases from J, the junction kept 5 bases outside the gene matches. CDR3 length: 13 amino acids. This CDR3 is CASRRTGEDGYTF. The CDR3, as DNA: TGTGCCAGTAGACGGACAGGGGAGGATGGCTACACCTTC.

The rearrangement uses TRBV7-2 and TRBJ1-2; D is uncertain. The CDR3 is 13 amino acids. Germline assignment: CDR1 SGHTA and CDR2 FQGNSA. V gave up 5 bases and J gave up 5 bases, with 12 bases separating them. The CDR3 nucleotides read TGTGCCAGCAGCAGAGGACTGAATTATGGCTACACCTTC. This translates into CASSRGLNYGYTF. Filled out from reference TRBV7-2 and TRBJ1-2, the complete variable domain reads GAGVSQSPSNKVTEKGKDVELRCDPISGHTALYWYRQSLGQGLEFLIYFQGNSAPDKSGLPSDRFSAERTGGSVSTLTIQRTQQEDSAVYLCASSRGLNYGYTFGSGTRLTVV.

The chain carries TRBV19 and TRBJ1-5; D remains ambiguous. Per the germline V gene, CDR1 is LNHDA and CDR2 is SQIVND (reference sequence). Trimming removed 3 bases from V and 1 base from J, with 19 bases in between. The CDR3 loop spans 18 amino acids. As DNA, the CDR3 is TGTGCCAGTAGTATCCGGCGCCGAGAGGAGCGGAGCAATCAGCCCCAGCATTTT. This encodes CASSIRRREERSNQPQHF.

V and J are TRBV3-1 (or the pseudogene TRBV3-2) and TRBJ2-3, with D possibly matching TRBD1 (5 bases). Germline loops: CDR1 LGHDT, CDR2 YNNKEL (reference sequence). This CDR3 has 14 residues. V lost 1 base to trimming and J lost 4 bases, with 9 bases between them. The DNA for the CDR3 is TGTGCCAGCAGCCAAGGGCAGGGTTCAGATACGCAGTATTTT. Protein sequence: CASSQGQGSDTQYF.

The rearrangement uses TRBV28 and TRBJ2-1, with TRBD2 matching over 7 bases. V shed 6 bases, J shed 1 base, and the junction held 9 bases outside the gene matches. The CDR3 runs to 16 residues. Germline CDR1 is MDHEN and CDR2 is SYDVKM. The CDR3 here is CASSSASGGSYNEQFF. The CDR3, as DNA: TGTGCCAGCAGCTCAGCTAGCGGAGGGTCCTACAATGAGCAGTTCTTC.

The gene calls are TRBV28 and TRBJ1-2; maybe TRBD1 (5 bases). The CDR3 covers 13 residues. V shed 6 bases and J shed 4 bases, with 12 bases lying between them. Germline CDR1 reads MDHEN; CDR2 reads SYDVKM. The CDR3 DNA reads TGTGCCAGCAGCTTTACCGACAGCTATGGCTACACCTTC. It yields the protein CASSFTDSYGYTF.

The chain combines TRBV27 with TRBJ2-1; D possibly corresponds to TRBD1 (6 bases). The CDR3 sequence is 16 residues long. Germline V gene data show CDR1 as MNHEY and CDR2 as SMNVEV (reference sequence). V was trimmed by 6 bases and J by 9 bases, leaving 24 bases between them. CDR3 sequence (DNA): TGTGCCAGCAGCTTGAGACCGGGACAATTCGACTCTGAGCAGTTCTTC. This translates into CASSLRPGQFDSEQFF.

V usage is TRBV12-3 or TRBV12-4 and J usage is TRBJ1-2, with D unresolved. The CDR3 runs 13 residues. Trimming took 6 bases from V and 8 from J, leaving 16 bases between them. Here the CDR3 DNA reads TGTGCCAGCAGAATTGGGGAGGCGGGGGGCTACACCTTC. Its protein is CASRIGEAGGYTF.

The V call is TRBV5-1, the J call TRBJ2-6; D gene unclear. Trimming removed 6 bases at V and 0 bases at J, with 7 bases between. The CDR3 sequence is 14 residues long. The germline V gene has CDR1 SGHRS and CDR2 YFSETQ. CDR3 DNA: TGCGCCAGCAAGTGGAGCTCTGGGGCCAACGTCCTGACTTTC. This sequence encodes CASKWSSGANVLTF.